This T cell receptor (beta chain) was identified during a study of blood T cell repertoires in COVID-19 (dated by TCRdb to 2018 to 2021). Concerning the study at large: Collaborator samples came from the United States, Italy and Spain and covered acute and convalescent phases of COVID-19. The repertoires were released in a freely available public database intended as a resource for research on the immune response to SARS-CoV-2. The material from the prospective study consisted of cDNA or gDNA derived from T cells, B-cell-depleted T cells, or PBMCs. The samples were drawn from the first 160 participants of the ongoing ImmuneRACE study and from about 1,200 subjects provided by 6 global collaborators. Subjects who had been exposed to COVID-19, were actively infected with it, or had recovered from it provided the deeply sampled blood TCRbeta repertoires that made up the dataset. A de-identified subject ID, COVID-19 status, age in years and sex were almost always included in the sample metadata. Where HLA class I and class II types were available, the types were taken from metadata supplied by the sample provider, not from assay-based typing.

Participants in the prospective study were enrolled through a virtual design, were aged roughly 18 to 95 years, and lived in approximately 25 United States geographic areas. In the prospective study, participants were assigned to cohorts based on the clinical history participants reported in a screening survey and a study questionnaire. In the prospective study, mobile phlebotomists collected whole blood, serum and a nasopharyngeal or oropharyngeal swab from each participant. Participants in the prospective study had the option to provide additional blood draws and questionnaires over an approximately 2-month period. Before DNA extraction, blood samples from the prospective study were shipped at room temperature or frozen. The study at large found these results: The amount of clinical and demographic metadata varied by source and participant and was provided uncurated.

Sequences MNHNY (CDR1) and SVGAGI (CDR2) are obtained from the germline V gene (reference sequence). V was cut back by 6 bases and J by 4 bases, leaving a gap of 21 bases between them. The CDR3 has 16 amino acids, counting the end cysteine and phenylalanine. This entry keeps only the CDR3 DNA: 48 bases, framed from base 1. TCRbeta CDR3 regions were amplified from genomic DNA using the immunoSEQ Assay, a bias-controlled multiplex PCR. Per the original workflow: The number of nucleated cells in each sample was estimated from the amplification of reference gene primers within the assay. Sequence reads were collapsed and filtered to measure the absolute abundance of every unique TCRbeta CDR3 rearrangement. For each sample, productive Simpson clonality was calculated as the square root of Simpson's diversity index across productive rearrangements. As stored in TCRdb, this immuneACCESS dataset retains in-frame rearrangements with V and J assigned. A fraction of the clones does not appear; measured against another copy, unresolved V genes explain less than half of the discrepancy, and the remainder lacks a known reason. V and J calls and clone size are as listed in that table; D and trimming were resolved from the DNA. This sample is represented by about 200,000 clones; around nine tenths of them were singletons. Roughly 4% of the sample is in the top ten clones.

About this clone: This receptor's antigen is unknown. No per-base quality is available; no much larger clone lies one base away.

The rearrangement joined TRBV6-6 to TRBJ1-1; perhaps TRBD1 is the D gene, with 5 bases matching. This TCR came from a woman aged 25-40 years with acute COVID-19. Material for sequencing was PBMCs or T cells enriched from blood (not recorded which). The CDR3 region has the sequence CASRPVTGLEGTEAFF. The nucleotide sequence reads TGTGCCAGCAGGCCCGTTACAGGTTTGGAAGGCACTGAAGCTTTCTTT.